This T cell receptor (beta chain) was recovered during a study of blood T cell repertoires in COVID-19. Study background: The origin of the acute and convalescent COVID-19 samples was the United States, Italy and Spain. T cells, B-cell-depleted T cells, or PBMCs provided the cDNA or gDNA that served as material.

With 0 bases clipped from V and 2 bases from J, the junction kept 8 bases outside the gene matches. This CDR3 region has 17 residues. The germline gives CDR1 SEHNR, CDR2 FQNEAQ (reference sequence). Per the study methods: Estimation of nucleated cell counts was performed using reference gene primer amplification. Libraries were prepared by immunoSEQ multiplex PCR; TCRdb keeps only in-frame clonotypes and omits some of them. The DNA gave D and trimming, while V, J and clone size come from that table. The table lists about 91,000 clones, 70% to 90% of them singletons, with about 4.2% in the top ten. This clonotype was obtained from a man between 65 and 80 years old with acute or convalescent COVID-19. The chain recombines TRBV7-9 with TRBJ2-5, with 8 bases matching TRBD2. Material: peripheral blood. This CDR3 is CASSLARGLAAQETQYF. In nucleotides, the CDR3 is TGTGCCAGCAGCTTAGCGCGCGGACTAGCCGCACAAGAGACCCAGTACTTC.